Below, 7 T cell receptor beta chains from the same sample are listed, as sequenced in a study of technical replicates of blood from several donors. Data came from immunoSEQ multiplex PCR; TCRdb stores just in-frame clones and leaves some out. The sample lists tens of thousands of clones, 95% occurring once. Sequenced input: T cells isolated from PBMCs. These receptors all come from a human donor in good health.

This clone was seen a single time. The CDR3: CASSPLSGSNYEQYF. DNA for the CDR3: TGTGCCAGCAGCCCACTTAGCGGGAGTAACTACGAGCAGTACTTC. V is TRBV14 and J is TRBJ2-7; 9 bases map to TRBD2. The CDR3 runs to 15 residues. The germline V gene encodes CDR1 SGHDN and CDR2 FVKESK. The trim removed 4 bases at V and 3 bases at J, leaving 7 bases unmatched.

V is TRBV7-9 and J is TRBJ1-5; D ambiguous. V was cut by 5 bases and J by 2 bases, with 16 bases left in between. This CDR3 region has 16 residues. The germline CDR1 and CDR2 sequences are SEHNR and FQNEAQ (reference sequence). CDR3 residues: CASSAAGYDGNQPQHF. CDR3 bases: TGTGCCAGCAGCGCCGCGGGGTATGACGGCAATCAGCCCCAGCATTTT. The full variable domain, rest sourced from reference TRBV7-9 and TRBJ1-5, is DTGVSQNPRHKITKRGQNVTFRCDPISEHNRLYWYRQTLGQGPEFLTYFQNEAQLEKSRLLSDRFSAERPKGSFSTLEIQRTEQGDSAMYLCASSAAGYDGNQPQHFGDGTRLSIL.

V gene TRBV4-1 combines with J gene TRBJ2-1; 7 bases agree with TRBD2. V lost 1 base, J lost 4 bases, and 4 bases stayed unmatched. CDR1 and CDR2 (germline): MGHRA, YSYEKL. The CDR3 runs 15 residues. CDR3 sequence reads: CASSQALADYNEQFF. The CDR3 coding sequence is TGCGCCAGCAGCCAAGCCCTAGCGGATTACAATGAGCAGTTCTTC.

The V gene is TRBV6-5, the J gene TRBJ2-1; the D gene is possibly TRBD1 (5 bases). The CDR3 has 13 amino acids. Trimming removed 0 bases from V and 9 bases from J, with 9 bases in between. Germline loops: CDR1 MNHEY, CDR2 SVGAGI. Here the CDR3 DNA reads TGTGCCAGCAGTTACTCGAGTCAGGGTGAGCAGTTCTTC. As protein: CASSYSSQGEQFF.

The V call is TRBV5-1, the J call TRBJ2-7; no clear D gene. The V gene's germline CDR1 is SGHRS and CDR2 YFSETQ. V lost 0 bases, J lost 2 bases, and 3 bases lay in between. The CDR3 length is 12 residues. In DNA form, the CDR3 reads TGCGCCAGCAGCTTGGTAGCCTACGAGCAGTACTTC. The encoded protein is CASSLVAYEQYF.

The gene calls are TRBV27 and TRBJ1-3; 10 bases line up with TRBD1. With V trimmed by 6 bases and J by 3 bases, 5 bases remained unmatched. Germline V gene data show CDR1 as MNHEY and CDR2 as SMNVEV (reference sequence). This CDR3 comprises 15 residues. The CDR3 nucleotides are TGTGCCAGCAGGCCGACAGGGGGCTATGGAAACACCATATATTTT. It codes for CASRPTGGYGNTIYF.

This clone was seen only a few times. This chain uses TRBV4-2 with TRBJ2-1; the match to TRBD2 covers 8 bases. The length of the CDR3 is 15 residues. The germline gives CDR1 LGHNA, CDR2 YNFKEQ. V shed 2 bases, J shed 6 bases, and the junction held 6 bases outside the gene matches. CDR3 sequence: CASSQNDGTSNEQFF. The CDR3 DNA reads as TGTGCCAGCAGCCAAAACGACGGGACTAGCAATGAGCAGTTCTTC.